What follows are 22 T cell receptor beta chains derived from one specimen sequenced in a study of cytomegalovirus exposure and HLA in healthy donors (dated by TCRdb to about 2017). Libraries came from the immunoSEQ multiplex PCR assay. A mixture of 60 forward primers for TCR Vbeta segments and 13 reverse primers for TCR Jbeta segments was used in the multiplex PCR. Here the immuneACCESS table is served through TCRdb, limited to in-frame sequences with V and J called. Missing clones are a known gap in these copies; in checked studies unresolved V genes cover under half, and the rest lacks a known reason. The sample data list around 160,000 clones, and 68% of these were observed just once. Approximately 1.5% of the sample comes from the top ten. The source material was PBMCs. The origin of the receptors is a middle-aged man in good health and CMV-seronegative.

The V and J genes are TRBV28 and TRBJ2-3, with 8 bases identical to TRBD1. Germline values: CDR1 MDHEN, CDR2 SYDVKM. J was trimmed by 2 bases and V by 2 bases; bases with no gene match: 12. The CDR3 has 18 amino acids. In DNA, the CDR3 is TGTGCCAGCAGTTTAAGCCCGTTCCCGGGACAGGACACAGATACGCAGTATTTT. It encodes CASSLSPFPGQDTDTQYF.

This clone came up once. This rearrangement joins TRBV27 to TRBJ1-2, with 10 bases fitting TRBD1. Germline loops: CDR1 MNHEY, CDR2 SMNVEV (reference sequence). V shed 3 bases and J 4 bases; nucleotides not matched to a gene: 8. The CDR3 length is 16 residues. The CDR3 coding sequence is TGTGCCAGCAGTTTCTATCCGACAGGGGGCATCTATGGCTACACCTTC. This gives the protein CASSFYPTGGIYGYTF.

The V and J genes are TRBV6-1 and TRBJ1-6; 9 bases are shared with TRBD1. The CDR3 is 15 amino acids. From germline, CDR1 is MNHNS and CDR2 SASEGT. The J segment lost 9 bases and the V segment lost 2 bases, leaving 5 bases of the junction unmatched. The chain's CDR3 is CASSELDRGGSPLHF. In DNA, the CDR3 is TGTGCCAGCAGTGAACTAGACAGGGGGGGTTCACCCCTCCACTTT.

The chain uses TRBV11-2 and TRBJ2-5, with 11 bases lining up with TRBD2. The V and J ends lost 1 base and 5 bases, in that order; junction bases with no gene match: 9. Germline loops: CDR1 SGHAT, CDR2 FQNNGV. This CDR3 contains 17 residues. As DNA, the CDR3 is TGTGCCAGCAGCTTAGTGATAGCGGGGGGGCGTGGGGAGACCCAGTACTTC. This translates into CASSLVIAGGRGETQYF. Looking up the rest from reference TRBV11-2 and TRBJ2-5 gives the full variable domain: EAGVAQSPRYKIIEKRQSVAFWCNPISGHATLYWYQQILGQGPKLLIQFQNNGVVDDSQLPKDRFSAERLKGVDSTLKIQPAKLEDSAVYLCASSLVIAGGRGETQYFGPGTRLLVL.

The chain recombines TRBV29-1 with TRBJ2-1; D is perhaps TRBD1 (6 bases). Looked up from germline, CDR1 is SQVTM and CDR2 is ANQGSEA. This CDR3 contains 11 residues. V lost 1 base, J lost 12 bases, and 10 bases lay in between. The CDR3 DNA reads as TGCAGCGTTGAAGCAGGGGCCGGGCAGTTCTTC. This gives the protein CSVEAGAGQFF.

The V gene is TRBV18, the J gene TRBJ2-1; 13 bases map to TRBD2. Germline CDR1 is KGHSH and CDR2 is LQKENI. With 2 bases clipped from V and 8 bases from J, the junction kept 6 bases outside the gene matches. The CDR3 totals 16 residues. CDR3 protein: CASSPGTSGGADEQFF. CDR3 nucleotide sequence: TGTGCCAGCTCACCAGGCACTAGCGGGGGGGCAGATGAGCAGTTCTTC.

The rearrangement uses TRBV7-6 and TRBJ2-3, with TRBD2 identical over 11 bases. This CDR3 is 15 amino acids long. Germline CDR1 and CDR2: SGHVS and FNYEAQ. With 5 bases clipped from V and 4 bases from J, the junction kept 5 bases outside the gene matches. The DNA of the CDR3 is TGTGCCAGCAGCCTGACTAGCGGGGCAGCAGATACGCAGTATTTT. It is translated as CASSLTSGAADTQYF.

J is TRBJ2-3 and V is TRBV7-7, with D maybe TRBD2 (6 bases). Germline CDR1 SSHAT, CDR2 FNYEAQ (reference sequence). Trimming shortened V by 6 bases and J by 2 bases, and 18 bases separated the two germline ends. CDR3 length equals 16 residues. CDR3: CASSQRTGDYTDTQYF. The DNA for the CDR3 is TGTGCCAGCAGTCAGAGGACGGGAGATTACACAGATACGCAGTATTTT.

The chain links TRBV7-3 to TRBJ1-1; 8 bases fit TRBD1. CDR3 length: 14 amino acids. Looked up from germline, CDR1 is SGHTA and CDR2 is FQGTGA. Trimming cost V 8 bases and J 3 bases; bases outside gene matches: 8. As DNA, the CDR3 is TGTGCCAGCGCACTCCAGGGGGCGGACACTGAAGCTTTCTTT. It encodes CASALQGADTEAFF.

The J gene is TRBJ2-1, the V gene TRBV7-2; 9 bases agree with TRBD2. With V trimmed by 5 bases and J by 10 bases, 3 bases remained unmatched. The CDR3 is 12 residues long. The germline V gene encodes CDR1 SGHTA and CDR2 FQGNSA. CDR3 in amino acids: CASSTSGPEQFF. CDR3 sequence (DNA): TGTGCCAGCAGCACTAGCGGGCCCGAGCAGTTCTTC.

This clone has more than one count but fewer than ten. The rearrangement links TRBV5-6 to TRBJ2-5, with 7 bases aligning to TRBD1. The J call may not be correct, given that the DNA end is closer to TRBJ2-7. CDR1 is SGHDT, CDR2 YYEEEE, per germline. CDR3 size: 16 residues. The CDR3 DNA is TGTGCCAGCAGCCCCGTTCGAACAGGGGTCTCCTACGAGCAGTACTTC. Translating it yields CASSPVRTGVSYEQYF.

The chain recombines TRBV4-2 with TRBJ2-7; 11 bases line up with TRBD2. V was pared by 3 bases and J by 1 base, with 5 bases of the junction left unmatched. The germline V gene encodes CDR1 LGHNA and CDR2 YNFKEQ. The CDR3 loop spans 16 amino acids. In nucleotides, the CDR3 is TGTGCCAGCAGCCATGTTAGCGGGGGGGCTTCCTACGAGCAGTACTTC. This sequence encodes CASSHVSGGASYEQYF.

This chain connects TRBV28 to TRBJ2-3; D is ambiguous. Trimming removed 5 bases from V and 7 bases from J, with 16 bases in between. The CDR3 has 14 amino acids. From germline, CDR1 is MDHEN and CDR2 SYDVKM. CDR3 loop: CASSSQAPSYTQYF. CDR3 sequence (DNA): TGTGCCAGCAGTAGCCAGGCCCCCTCCTATACGCAGTATTTT.

J is TRBJ1-1 and V is TRBV7-9; 8 nucleotides align to TRBD1. V shed 2 bases, J shed 6 bases, and the junction held 8 bases outside the gene matches. The CDR3 spans 15 residues. CDR1 is SEHNR and CDR2 is FQNEAQ in the germline V gene (reference sequence). The CDR3 DNA follows: TGTGCCAGCAGCTTATACACAGGGGGTTGGTCTGAAGCTTTCTTT. As protein: CASSLYTGGWSEAFF.

CDR3: CASSSPNTGELFF. The CDR3 DNA follows: TGTGCCAGCAGTTCCCCTAACACCGGGGAGCTGTTTTTT. J is TRBJ2-2 and V is TRBV6-5; no firm D call. Per germline, CDR1 MNHEY and CDR2 SVGAGI. This CDR3 is 13 amino acids long. The germline V and J ends were trimmed by 4 bases and 2 bases, with 5 bases remaining between them.

This clone was found once. V is TRBV7-9 and J is TRBJ2-1, with 10 bases matching TRBD1. CDR1 is SEHNR, CDR2 FQNEAQ, per germline (reference sequence). There are 15 residues in the CDR3. Trimming cost V 2 bases and J 6 bases; bases outside gene matches: 4. The CDR3: CASSLRDRGANEQFF. The DNA for the CDR3 is TGTGCCAGCAGCTTAAGGGACAGGGGCGCCAATGAGCAGTTCTTC.

This clone was recorded a few times. The chain joins TRBV4-3 to TRBJ2-7; TRBD1 agrees at 9 bases. The germline gives CDR1 LGHNA, CDR2 YSLEER. The V gene end was trimmed by 6 bases and the J gene end by 5 bases; junction bases not matched to a gene: 8. This CDR3 is 14 amino acids long. The DNA for the CDR3 is TGCGCCAGCAGTCAGGGACAGGGTTTCCACGAGCAGTACTTC. This encodes CASSQGQGFHEQYF.

As DNA, the CDR3 is TGCGCCAGCAGCCGGGGGGGGTCTACGTACGAGCAGTACTTC. Translation: CASSRGGSTYEQYF. The genes are TRBV5-1 and TRBJ2-7; 8 bases are shared with TRBD2. This CDR3 is 14 amino acids long. The J segment lost 4 bases and the V segment lost 4 bases, leaving 7 bases of the junction unmatched. Germline assignment: CDR1 SGHRS and CDR2 YFSETQ.

The rearrangement links TRBV9 to TRBJ2-3, with TRBD1 as a possible D gene (5 bases). V was trimmed by 4 bases and J by 3 bases, leaving 18 bases between them. In germline, CDR1 is SGDLS, CDR2 YYNGEE. The CDR3 totals 16 residues. Here the CDR3 DNA reads TGTGCCAGCAGCTCAAGGACATATGCAGGAACAGATACGCAGTATTTT. Protein: CASSSRTYAGTDTQYF.

The J gene is TRBJ2-5, the V gene TRBV2; 9 bases are shared with TRBD1. V was clipped by 8 bases and J by 1 base; unmatched bases: 2. This CDR3 is built from 13 residues. Germline-derived CDR1 and CDR2 are SNHLY and FYNNEI. The CDR3 spells CASGTGSQETQYF. CDR3 coding DNA: TGTGCCAGCGGGACAGGGTCCCAAGAGACCCAGTACTTC.

The chain recombines TRBV18 with TRBJ2-4, with 7 bases matching TRBD2. This CDR3 has 15 residues. Germline V CDR1 and CDR2: KGHSH, LQKENI. Losses at the gene ends were 3 bases for V and 3 bases for J; bases not matched to a gene: 5. The chain's CDR3 is CASSPPGRGKNIQYF. The CDR3 nucleotides are TGTGCCAGCTCACCGCCGGGGAGGGGCAAAAACATTCAGTACTTC.

The V and J genes are TRBV7-9 and TRBJ1-4, with D perhaps TRBD1 (5 bases). CDR1 SEHNR and CDR2 FQNEAQ come from the germline V gene (reference sequence). This CDR3 is 14 amino acids long. Deletions cut 11 bases from V and 2 bases from J, with 15 bases between. This CDR3 reads CALSAGGTNEKLFF. The CDR3, as DNA: TGTGCCTTAAGCGCCGGGGGTACTAATGAAAAACTGTTTTTT.